A selection of T cell receptor beta chains follows, all from one sample in a study of beta chain features in type 1 diabetes. The protocol was immunoSEQ multiplex PCR, while the TCRdb copy is restricted to in-frame clones and leaves out a portion. This sample has more than 250,000 clones, with roughly 15% found just once. The sequenced material came from naive CD4+ T cells from blood. The receptors were gathered from a man in his late teens or twenties with type 1 diabetes. Each CDR3 is given with its conserved first and last residue. The D gene is left open where the match is weak. The size of a clone is reported for some rows only, either as once, few or many, or as a class for expanded clones.

j_gene: TRBJ2-1
v_gene: TRBV5-1
d_gene: TRBD2
abundance: .
len: 15
CDR3aa: CASSTGLADYNEQFF
CDR3nt: TGCGCCAGCAGCACGGGACTAGCGGACTACAATGAGCAGTTCTTC

j_gene: TRBJ2-2
v_gene: TRBV9
d_gene: TRBD2
abundance: .
len: 18
CDR3aa: CASSVSTTSGVNTGELFF
CDR3nt: TGTGCCAGCAGCGTATCTACGACTAGCGGAGTAAACACCGGGGAGCTGTTTTTT

j_gene: TRBJ2-7
v_gene: TRBV2
d_gene: .
abundance: few
len: 12
CDR3aa: CATQGDPHEQYF
CDR3nt: TGTGCCACACAAGGGGATCCCCACGAGCAGTACTTC

j_gene: TRBJ2-7
v_gene: TRBV6-5
d_gene: .
abundance: .
len: 11
CDR3aa: CASSAGTSQYF
CDR3nt: TGTGCCAGCAGTGCTGGGACTTCCCAGTACTTC

j_gene: TRBJ2-5
v_gene: TRBV30
d_gene: .
abundance: .
len: 14
CDR3aa: CAWSQRPLQETQYF
CDR3nt: TGTGCCTGGAGCCAGAGGCCCCTACAAGAGACCCAGTACTTC

j_gene: TRBJ2-1
v_gene: TRBV5-1
d_gene: TRBD2
abundance: .
len: 16
CDR3aa: CASSLPLAGVQGEQFF
CDR3nt: TGCGCCAGCAGCTTACCTCTAGCGGGAGTACAGGGTGAGCAGTTCTTC

j_gene: TRBJ2-3
v_gene: TRBV5-1
d_gene: .
abundance: .
len: 15
CDR3aa: CASSLGTRSTDTQYF
CDR3nt: TGCGCCAGCAGCTTGGGTACGAGAAGCACAGATACGCAGTATTTT

j_gene: TRBJ2-4
v_gene: TRBV7-2
d_gene: .
abundance: .
len: 14
CDR3aa: CASSLDGRKNIQYF
CDR3nt: TGTGCCAGCAGCTTAGACGGGAGAAAAAACATTCAGTACTTC

j_gene: TRBJ2-2
v_gene: TRBV29-1
d_gene: .
abundance: few
len: 13
CDR3aa: CSVENRTTGELFF
CDR3nt: TGCAGCGTTGAAAACAGAACCACCGGGGAGCTGTTTTTT

j_gene: TRBJ1-5
v_gene: TRBV7-9
d_gene: .
abundance: .
len: 14
CDR3aa: CASSLDRETQPQHF
CDR3nt: TGTGCCAGCAGCTTAGACAGGGAGACTCAGCCCCAGCATTTT

j_gene: TRBJ2-7
v_gene: TRBV28
d_gene: TRBD1
abundance: .
len: 14
CDR3aa: CASSTPGGAYEQYF
CDR3nt: TGTGCCAGCAGCACCCCAGGGGGAGCCTACGAGCAGTACTTC

j_gene: TRBJ2-2
v_gene: TRBV7-2
d_gene: .
abundance: .
len: 13
CDR3aa: CASSSQFTGELFF
CDR3nt: TGTGCCAGCAGCTCCCAGTTCACCGGGGAGCTGTTTTTT

j_gene: TRBJ2-5
v_gene: TRBV5-4
d_gene: TRBD2
abundance: few
len: 15
CDR3aa: CASSSESGGPETQYF
CDR3nt: TGTGCCAGCAGTTCGGAGAGCGGGGGGCCAGAGACCCAGTACTTC

j_gene: TRBJ2-1
v_gene: TRBV7-2
d_gene: .
abundance: .
len: 16
CDR3aa: CASSSLVGPGYNEQFF
CDR3nt: TGTGCCAGCAGCTCCCTCGTCGGACCGGGATACAATGAGCAGTTCTTC

j_gene: TRBJ2-6
v_gene: TRBV10-3
d_gene: TRBD2
abundance: .
len: 18
CDR3aa: CAISDWTSGRGGANVLTF
CDR3nt: TGTGCCATCAGTGACTGGACTAGCGGGAGAGGTGGGGCCAACGTCCTGACTTTC

j_gene: TRBJ2-2
v_gene: TRBV4-3
d_gene: TRBD2
abundance: .
len: 17
CDR3aa: CASSQTGLAGDTGELFF
CDR3nt: TGCGCCAGCAGCCAGACGGGACTAGCGGGGGACACCGGGGAGCTGTTTTTT

j_gene: TRBJ2-1
v_gene: TRBV15
d_gene: TRBD1
abundance: .
len: 14
CDR3aa: CATNRDRGLSEQFF
CDR3nt: TGTGCCACCAACCGGGACAGGGGGCTTAGTGAGCAGTTCTTC

j_gene: TRBJ2-7
v_gene: TRBV9
d_gene: .
abundance: few
len: 15
CDR3aa: CASSPWRGGSYEQYF
CDR3nt: TGTGCCAGCAGCCCGTGGAGAGGGGGCTCCTACGAGCAGTACTTC

j_gene: TRBJ2-1
v_gene: TRBV2
d_gene: .
abundance: few
len: 19
CDR3aa: CASSVVGPSSPSSYNEQFF
CDR3nt: TGTGCCAGCAGTGTGGTAGGGCCTAGCAGCCCGAGCTCCTACAATGAGCAGTTCTTC